The 11 T cell receptor beta chains listed next were all sequenced from one sample in a study of blood T cell repertoires in COVID-19. This table comes from immunoSEQ multiplex PCR, and its TCRdb copy is limited to in-frame clones, with some not included. The data show 300,000 to 500,000 clones, around nine tenths seen once. The sample consisted of PBMCs or T cells enriched from blood (not recorded which). The receptors stem from a woman in her thirties with acute COVID-19.

This chain's CDR3 is CASSEGRAGAYNEQFF. CDR3 coding DNA: TGTGCCAGCAGTGAAGGTCGAGCGGGGGCCTACAATGAGCAGTTCTTC. V usage is TRBV2 and J usage is TRBJ2-1, with TRBD2 matching 8 bases. With V trimmed by 1 base and J by 2 bases, 4 bases remained unmatched. Germline CDR1 reads SNHLY; CDR2 reads FYNNEI. The CDR3 is 16 amino acids.

The gene calls are TRBV4-1 and TRBJ1-5; TRBD1 aligns across 9 bases. V gave up 1 base and J gave up 0 bases; unmatched junction bases: 10. Germline-derived CDR1 and CDR2 are MGHRA and YSYEKL. This CDR3 region has 19 residues. This chain's CDR3 is CASSQGNYRGRYSNQPQHF. For the CDR3, the DNA is TGCGCCAGCAGCCAAGGAAACTACAGGGGGCGGTATAGCAATCAGCCCCAGCATTTT.

This clone was counted only a few times. V usage is TRBV5-1 and J usage is TRBJ2-5, with D tentatively TRBD2 (5 bases). The germline V gene has CDR1 SGHRS and CDR2 YFSETQ. V was shortened by 0 bases and J by 0 bases, with 9 bases between the two germline ends. This CDR3 region has 15 residues. DNA of the CDR3: TGCGCCAGCAGCTTGGGACGGGGAAACCAAGAGACCCAGTACTTC. Its protein is CASSLGRGNQETQYF.

Note on this clone: The sample contains more than one DNA sequence encoding this CDR3. V gene TRBV6-5 combines with J gene TRBJ1-1; a possible D gene is TRBD1 (5 bases). V was clipped by 6 bases and J by 5 bases, with 10 bases between them. This CDR3 is 12 amino acids long. Germline CDR1 is MNHEY and CDR2 is SVGAGI. CDR3 sequence: CASSRGGTEAFF. DNA for the CDR3: TGTGCCAGCAGCCGGGGGGGTACTGAAGCTTTCTTT.

V and J are TRBV9 and TRBJ2-2, with 7 nucleotides matching TRBD1. The trim removed 6 bases at V and 0 bases at J, leaving 8 bases unmatched. The CDR3 sequence is 16 residues long. The germline CDR1 and CDR2 sequences are SGDLS and YYNGEE. CDR3 nucleotide sequence: TGTGCCAGCACGGGGACGGGACAGACGAACACCGGGGAGCTGTTTTTT. It yields the protein CASTGTGQTNTGELFF.

The chain combines TRBV7-8 with TRBJ1-1; D unclear. The ends were cut back, 5 bases at V and 4 bases at J, with 11 bases in the middle. Germline V gene sequence: CDR1 SGHVS, CDR2 FQNEAQ. The CDR3 is 13 residues long. This CDR3 reads CASSRSYGTEAFF. Written as DNA, the CDR3 is TGTGCCAGCAGCCGATCGTACGGCACTGAAGCTTTCTTT.

This CDR3 is CASSYSSQGNGYTF. The CDR3 DNA reads TGTGCCAGCAGTTACTCGAGCCAGGGGAACGGCTACACCTTC. V is TRBV6-5 and J is TRBJ1-2; D may be TRBD1 (6 bases). Trimming took 0 bases from V and 8 from J, leaving 13 bases between them. Germline V gene lookup returns CDR1 MNHEY and CDR2 SVGAGI. This CDR3 contains 14 residues.

The chain has TRBV11-2 and TRBJ2-7; D is possibly TRBD2 (5 bases). CDR1 and CDR2 (germline): SGHAT, FQNNGV. The V and J ends lost 5 bases and 3 bases respectively, with 17 bases between them. CDR3 length equals 15 residues. The CDR3 DNA sequence: TGTGCCAGCAGCCCCCGGGGATTACTCGGCTACGAGCAGTACTTC. Encoded protein: CASSPRGLLGYEQYF. The full variable domain, in which reference TRBV11-2 and TRBJ2-7 provide the parts outside the CDR3, is EAGVAQSPRYKIIEKRQSVAFWCNPISGHATLYWYQQILGQGPKLLIQFQNNGVVDDSQLPKDRFSAERLKGVDSTLKIQPAKLEDSAVYLCASSPRGLLGYEQYFGPGTRLTVT.

J is TRBJ1-2 and V is TRBV6-5; the match to TRBD1 covers 7 bases. The trim removed 8 bases at V and 2 bases at J, leaving 8 bases unmatched. Germline V gene lookup returns CDR1 MNHEY and CDR2 SVGAGI. The CDR3 has 14 amino acids. The CDR3 loop is CASFPRQGNYGYTF. The CDR3 region has the DNA TGTGCCAGCTTCCCTAGACAGGGAAACTATGGCTACACCTTC.

The chain couples TRBV2 to TRBJ2-3, with 8 bases fitting TRBD1. The CDR3 is 14 residues long. CDR1 SNHLY and CDR2 FYNNEI come from the germline V gene. Germline trimming cut 7 bases from V and 1 base from J; bases unmatched to any gene: 4. The CDR3 DNA follows: TGTGCCAGCACCCAGACAGGGGGCACAGATACGCAGTATTTT. The encoded protein is CASTQTGGTDTQYF.

The chain combines TRBV7-7 with TRBJ2-7, with 11 bases fitting TRBD2. The CDR3 spans 17 residues. Germline CDR1 reads SSHAT; CDR2 reads FNYEAQ (reference sequence). V shed 0 bases, J shed 4 bases, and the junction held 8 bases outside the gene matches. The CDR3 DNA is TGTGCCAGCAGCTTAGCCCTCGGGACTAGCGGCGGTTACGAGCAGTACTTC. Residues: CASSLALGTSGGYEQYF.